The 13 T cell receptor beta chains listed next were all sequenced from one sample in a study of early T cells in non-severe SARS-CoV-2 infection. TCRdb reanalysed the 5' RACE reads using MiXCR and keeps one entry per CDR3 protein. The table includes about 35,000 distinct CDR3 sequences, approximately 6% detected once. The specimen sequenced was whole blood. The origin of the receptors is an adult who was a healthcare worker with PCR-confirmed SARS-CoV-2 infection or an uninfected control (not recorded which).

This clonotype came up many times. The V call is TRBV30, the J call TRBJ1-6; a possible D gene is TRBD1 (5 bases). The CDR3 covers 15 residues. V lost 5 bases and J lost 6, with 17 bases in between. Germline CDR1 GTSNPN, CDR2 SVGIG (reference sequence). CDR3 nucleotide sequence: TGTGCCTGGGGCCGCCCCGGGACGGCTAATTCACCCCTCCACTTT. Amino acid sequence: CAWGRPGTANSPLHF. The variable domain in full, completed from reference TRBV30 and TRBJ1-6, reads SQTIHQWPATLVQPVGSPLSLECTVEGTSNPNLYWYRQAAGRGLQLLFYSVGIGQISSEVPQNLSASRPQDRQFILSSKKLLLSDSGFYLCAWGRPGTANSPLHFGNGTRLTVT.

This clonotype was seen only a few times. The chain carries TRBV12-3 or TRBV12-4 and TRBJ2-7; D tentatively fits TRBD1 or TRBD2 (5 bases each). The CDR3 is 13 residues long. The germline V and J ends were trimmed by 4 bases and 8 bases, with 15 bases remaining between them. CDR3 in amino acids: CASSSGTPGKQYF. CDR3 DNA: TGTGCCAGCAGTTCCGGGACCCCAGGGAAGCAGTACTTC.

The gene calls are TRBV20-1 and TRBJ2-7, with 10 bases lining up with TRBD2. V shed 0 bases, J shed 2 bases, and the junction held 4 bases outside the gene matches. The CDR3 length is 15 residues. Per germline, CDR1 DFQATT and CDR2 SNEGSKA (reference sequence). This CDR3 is CSARDWLAGAYEQYF. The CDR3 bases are TGCAGTGCTAGAGATTGGCTAGCGGGGGCCTACGAGCAGTACTTC.

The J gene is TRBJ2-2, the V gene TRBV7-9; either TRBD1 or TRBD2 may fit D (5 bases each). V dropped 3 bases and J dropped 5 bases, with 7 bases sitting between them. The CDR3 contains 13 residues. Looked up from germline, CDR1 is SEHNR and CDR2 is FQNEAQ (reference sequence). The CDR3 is CASSFEGTGELFF. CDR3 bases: TGTGCCAGCAGCTTCGAGGGGACCGGGGAGCTGTTTTTT.

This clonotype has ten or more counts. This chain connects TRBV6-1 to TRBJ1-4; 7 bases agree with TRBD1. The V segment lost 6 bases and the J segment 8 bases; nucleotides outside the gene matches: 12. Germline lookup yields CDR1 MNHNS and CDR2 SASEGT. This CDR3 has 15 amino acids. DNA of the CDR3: TGTGCCAGCAGCGACCGACACAGGGGAGGAGAAAAACTGTTTTTT. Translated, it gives CASSDRHRGGEKLFF.

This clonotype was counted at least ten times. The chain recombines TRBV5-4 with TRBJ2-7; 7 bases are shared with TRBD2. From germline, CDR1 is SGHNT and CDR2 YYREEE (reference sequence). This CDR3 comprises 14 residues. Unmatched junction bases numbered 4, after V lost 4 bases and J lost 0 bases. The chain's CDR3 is CASSPGLSSYEQYF. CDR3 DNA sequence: TGTGCCAGCAGCCCGGGACTATCCTCCTACGAGCAGTACTTC. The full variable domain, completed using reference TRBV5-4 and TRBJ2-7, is ETGVTQSPTHLIKTRGQQVTLRCSSQSGHNTVSWYQQALGQGPQFIFQYYREEENGRGNFPPRFSGLQFPNYSSELNVNALELDDSALYLCASSPGLSSYEQYFGPGTRLTVT.

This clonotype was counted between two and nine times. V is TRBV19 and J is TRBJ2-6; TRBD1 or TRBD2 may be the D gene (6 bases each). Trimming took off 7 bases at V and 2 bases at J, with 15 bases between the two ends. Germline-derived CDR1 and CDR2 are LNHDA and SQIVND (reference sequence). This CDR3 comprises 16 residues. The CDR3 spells CASTLGGTTGANVLTF. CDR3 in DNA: TGTGCCAGTACCTTGGGGGGCACAACTGGGGCCAACGTCCTGACTTTC.

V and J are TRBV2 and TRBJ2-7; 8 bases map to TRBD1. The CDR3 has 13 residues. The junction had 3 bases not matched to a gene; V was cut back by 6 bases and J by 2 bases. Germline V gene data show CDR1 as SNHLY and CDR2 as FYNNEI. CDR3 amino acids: CASSRGQAYEQYF. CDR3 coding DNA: TGTGCCAGCAGCCGGGGACAGGCCTACGAGCAGTACTTC.

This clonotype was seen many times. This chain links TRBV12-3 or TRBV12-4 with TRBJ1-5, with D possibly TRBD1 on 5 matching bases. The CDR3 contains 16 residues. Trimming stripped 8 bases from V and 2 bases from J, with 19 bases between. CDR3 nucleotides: TGTGCCAGCCTGCCCCTGGCAGGGCAGGGCAATCAGCCCCAGCATTTT. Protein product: CASLPLAGQGNQPQHF.

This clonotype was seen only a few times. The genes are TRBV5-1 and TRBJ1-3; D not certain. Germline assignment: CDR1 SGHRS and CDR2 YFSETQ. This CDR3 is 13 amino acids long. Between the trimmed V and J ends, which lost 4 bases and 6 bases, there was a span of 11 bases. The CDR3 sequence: CASSLRPTNTIYF. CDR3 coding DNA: TGCGCCAGCAGCCTGAGACCGACAAACACCATATATTTT.

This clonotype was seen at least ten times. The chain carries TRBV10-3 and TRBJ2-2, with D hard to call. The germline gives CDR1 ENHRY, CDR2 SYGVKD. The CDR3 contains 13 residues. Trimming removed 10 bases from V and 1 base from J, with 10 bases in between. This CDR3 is CANSGVNTGELFF. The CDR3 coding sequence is TGTGCCAATAGTGGGGTGAACACCGGGGAGCTGTTTTTT.

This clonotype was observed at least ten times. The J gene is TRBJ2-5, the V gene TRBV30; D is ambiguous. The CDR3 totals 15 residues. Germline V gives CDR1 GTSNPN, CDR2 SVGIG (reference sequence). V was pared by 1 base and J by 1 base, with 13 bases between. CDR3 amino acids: CAWSEKVFGQETQYF. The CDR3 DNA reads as TGTGCCTGGAGTGAAAAAGTGTTCGGCCAAGAGACCCAGTACTTC.

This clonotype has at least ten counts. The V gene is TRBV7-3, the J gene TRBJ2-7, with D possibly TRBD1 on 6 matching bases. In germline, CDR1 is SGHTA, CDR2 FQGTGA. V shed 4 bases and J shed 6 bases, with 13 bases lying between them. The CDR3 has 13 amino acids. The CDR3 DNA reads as TGTGCCAGCAGCTCGACAGGTTTCGGCGAGCAGTACTTC. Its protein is CASSSTGFGEQYF.